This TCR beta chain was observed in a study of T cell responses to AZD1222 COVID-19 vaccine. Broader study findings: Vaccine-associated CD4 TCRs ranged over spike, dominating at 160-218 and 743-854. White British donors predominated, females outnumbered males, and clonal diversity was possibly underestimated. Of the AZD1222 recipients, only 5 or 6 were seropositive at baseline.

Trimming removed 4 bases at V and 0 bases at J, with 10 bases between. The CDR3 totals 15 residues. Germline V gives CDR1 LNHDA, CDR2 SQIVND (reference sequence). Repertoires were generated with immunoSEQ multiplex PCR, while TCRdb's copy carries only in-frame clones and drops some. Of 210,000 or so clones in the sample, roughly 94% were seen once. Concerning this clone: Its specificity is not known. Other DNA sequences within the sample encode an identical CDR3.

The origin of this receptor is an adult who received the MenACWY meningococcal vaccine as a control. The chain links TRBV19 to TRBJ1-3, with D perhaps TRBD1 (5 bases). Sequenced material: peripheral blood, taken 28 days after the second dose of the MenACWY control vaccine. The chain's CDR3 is CASSTTGLSGNTIYF. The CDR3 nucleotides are TGTGCCAGTAGTACTACAGGCCTCTCTGGAAACACCATATATTTT.